This T cell receptor (beta chain) derives from a study of T cell responses to AZD1222 COVID-19 vaccine. The overall study: Second-dose schedules of about 4 or about 12 weeks were combined. Whole-study results and caveats: The study identified only five to seven AZD1222 recipients as seropositive at baseline. The study found vaccine-associated CD4 TCRs spanning spike, dominant at 160-218 and 743-854.

Generated by immunoSEQ multiplex PCR, the TCRdb table keeps only in-frame clones and is missing some. The data show around 110,000 clones, over 75% seen once. About this clone itself: No antigen is known for it.

The V and J ends lost 1 base and 3 bases respectively, with 6 bases between them. CDR1 is LNHDA and CDR2 is SQIVND in the germline V gene (reference sequence). The length of the CDR3 is 13 residues. The gene calls are TRBV19 and TRBJ2-5; D is undetermined. The receptor's source is an adult in good health. The specimen was peripheral blood, collected on day 0 of AZD1222 vaccination. The CDR3 spells CASSIGIEETQYF. CDR3 in DNA: TGTGCCAGTAGTATAGGAATTGAAGAGACCCAGTACTTC.